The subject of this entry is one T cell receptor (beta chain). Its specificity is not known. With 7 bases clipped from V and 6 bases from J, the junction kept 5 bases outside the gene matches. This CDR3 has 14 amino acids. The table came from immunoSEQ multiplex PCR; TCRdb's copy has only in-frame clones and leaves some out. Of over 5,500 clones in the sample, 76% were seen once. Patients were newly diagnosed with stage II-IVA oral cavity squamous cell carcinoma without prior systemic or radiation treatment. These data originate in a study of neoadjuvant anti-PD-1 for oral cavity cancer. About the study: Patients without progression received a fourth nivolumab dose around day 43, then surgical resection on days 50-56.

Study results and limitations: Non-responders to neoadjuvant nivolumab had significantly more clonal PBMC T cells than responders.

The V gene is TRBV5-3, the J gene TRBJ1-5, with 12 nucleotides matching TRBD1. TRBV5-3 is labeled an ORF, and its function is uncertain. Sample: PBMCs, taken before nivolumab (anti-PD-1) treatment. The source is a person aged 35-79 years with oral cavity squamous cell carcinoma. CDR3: CARLGQGAFQPQHF. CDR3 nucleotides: TGTGCCAGACTGGGACAGGGGGCGTTTCAGCCCCAGCATTTT.